These 14 T cell receptor beta chains share one sample of origin, sequenced in a study of blood T cell repertoires in COVID-19. Libraries were prepared by immunoSEQ multiplex PCR; TCRdb keeps only in-frame clonotypes and omits some of them. The data hold more than 350,000 clones, with 89% observed a single time. Specimen: peripheral blood. These receptors originate from a woman aged 30 to 39 with COVID-19, enrolled during active disease.

The V call is TRBV2, the J call TRBJ1-5; 7 bases match TRBD1. Germline V lookup: CDR1 SNHLY, CDR2 FYNNEI. Germline trimming cut 4 bases from V and 1 base from J; bases unmatched to any gene: 1. There are 14 residues in the CDR3. CDR3 residues: CASSGGQSNQPQHF. DNA for the CDR3: TGTGCCAGCAGTGGGGGACAGAGCAATCAGCCCCAGCATTTT.

The chain links TRBV10-3 to TRBJ1-2, with a weak D call TRBD1 (6 bases). This CDR3 spans 15 amino acids. Germline V CDR1 and CDR2: ENHRY, SYGVKD. The V gene lost 2 bases and the J gene lost 4 bases, with 14 bases spanning the gap. DNA of the CDR3: TGTGCCATCAGTGAGCGCCAGGGGTTGGTCTATGGCTACACCTTC. It encodes CAISERQGLVYGYTF.

This chain uses TRBV6-5 with TRBJ2-1; 7 bases align to TRBD1. CDR3 length: 15 residues. From germline, CDR1 is MNHEY and CDR2 SVGAGI. The junction had 5 bases not matched to a gene; V was cut back by 6 bases and J by 0 bases. CDR3: CASSPDRNSYNEQFF. As DNA, the CDR3 is TGTGCCAGCAGCCCGGACAGGAACTCCTACAATGAGCAGTTCTTC.

About this clone: Other DNA sequences of this sample code for an identical CDR3. The chain uses TRBV9 and TRBJ2-3, with D possibly matching TRBD1 (5 bases). The germline gives CDR1 SGDLS, CDR2 YYNGEE. The CDR3 sequence is 15 residues long. The V end was cut by 2 bases, the J end by 1 base, with 11 bases between. CDR3 sequence (DNA): TGTGCCAGCAGCGTCTCAGGGTTGGGCACAGATACGCAGTATTTT. Translation: CASSVSGLGTDTQYF.

This rearrangement joins TRBV4-1 to TRBJ2-7, with 9 bases that match TRBD1. The J segment lost 5 bases and the V segment lost 2 bases, leaving 4 bases of the junction unmatched. The CDR3 covers 14 residues. CDR1 is MGHRA and CDR2 is YSYEKL in the germline V gene. The CDR3 coding sequence is TGCGCCAGCAGCCAACCCGGGACAGGGAACGAGCAGTACTTC. This gives the protein CASSQPGTGNEQYF.

The CDR3 loop reads CASSLRAWEQYF. The CDR3 DNA is TGTGCCAGCAGTTTGCGGGCCTGGGAGCAGTACTTC. This chain uses TRBV28 with TRBJ2-7; a possible D gene is TRBD2 (5 bases). The CDR3 extends over 12 amino acids. CDR1 is MDHEN, CDR2 SYDVKM, per germline. V was pared by 3 bases and J by 7 bases, with 10 bases between.

The CDR3 reads CASSYTDIVGYGYTF. The CDR3 DNA reads as TGTGCCAGCAGTTACACAGATATAGTCGGCTATGGCTACACCTTC. V and J are TRBV6-6 and TRBJ1-2; no firm D call. Trimming took off 2 bases at V and 4 bases at J, with 14 bases between the two ends. Per the germline V gene, CDR1 is MNHNY and CDR2 is SVGAGI (reference sequence). This CDR3 has 15 residues.

The genes are TRBV12-3 or TRBV12-4 and TRBJ2-3, with TRBD2 as a possible D gene (5 bases). Trimming took off 3 bases at V and 8 bases at J, with 6 bases between the two ends. The CDR3 covers 11 residues. CDR3 sequence: CASSFEGTQYF. The CDR3 bases are TGTGCCAGCAGTTTCGAGGGTACGCAGTATTTT.

This chain uses TRBV28 with TRBJ1-2; TRBD1 aligns across 9 bases. After removal of 10 bases from V and 2 bases from J, the junction contained 11 bases not matched to a gene. The germline V gene encodes CDR1 MDHEN and CDR2 SYDVKM. The CDR3 covers 15 residues. As DNA, the CDR3 is TGTGCCACTACTGCACCGGGACAGGGCAACTATGGCTACACCTTC. It encodes CATTAPGQGNYGYTF.

This sequence joins TRBV9 and TRBJ2-1; TRBD1 matches at 9 bases. This CDR3 comprises 15 residues. Germline V gene sequence: CDR1 SGDLS, CDR2 YYNGEE. With V trimmed by 0 bases and J by 5 bases, 3 bases remained unmatched. The CDR3 loop reads CASSVGGTGHNEQFF. In DNA form, the CDR3 reads TGTGCCAGCAGCGTAGGGGGGACAGGGCACAATGAGCAGTTCTTC.

V usage is TRBV11-2 and J usage is TRBJ1-4, with TRBD1 identical over 7 bases. CDR1 and CDR2 from the germline V gene are SGHAT and FQNNGV. J was trimmed by 8 bases and V by 6 bases; bases with no gene match: 12. The CDR3 has 15 amino acids. The CDR3 DNA follows: TGTGCCAGCAGACTAGATACGACAGGGACCGAAAAACTGTTTTTT. Amino acid sequence: CASRLDTTGTEKLFF. The full variable domain, in which reference TRBV11-2 and TRBJ1-4 provide the parts outside the CDR3, is EAGVAQSPRYKIIEKRQSVAFWCNPISGHATLYWYQQILGQGPKLLIQFQNNGVVDDSQLPKDRFSAERLKGVDSTLKIQPAKLEDSAVYLCASRLDTTGTEKLFFGSGTQLSVL.

This chain uses TRBV5-6 with TRBJ2-7, with TRBD1 matching 8 bases. Germline V CDR1 and CDR2: SGHDT, YYEEEE. The V and J ends lost 4 bases and 6 bases, in that order; junction bases with no gene match: 18. This CDR3 has 17 residues. The DNA for the CDR3 is TGTGCCAGCAGCCTAACACCCGGACAGGGAGTTTTTGGCGAGCAGTACTTC. Protein product: CASSLTPGQGVFGEQYF.

This sequence joins TRBV3-1 (or the pseudogene TRBV3-2) and TRBJ2-3; 8 bases fit TRBD1. This CDR3 region has 17 residues. Germline trimming cut 0 bases from V and 1 base from J; bases unmatched to any gene: 6. Germline assignment: CDR1 LGHDT and CDR2 YNNKEL (reference sequence). The CDR3 sequence: CASSQEQGAIGTDTQYF. The DNA for the CDR3 is TGTGCCAGCAGCCAAGAGCAGGGGGCGATCGGCACAGATACGCAGTATTTT.

The chain links TRBV11-3 to TRBJ2-1; weak D call: TRBD2 (6 bases). Germline V CDR1 and CDR2: SGHNT, YENEEA. V was trimmed by 5 bases and J by 3 bases, leaving 17 bases between them. CDR3 length equals 16 residues. CDR3 protein: CASSAEGTLNYNEQFF. CDR3 nucleotides: TGTGCCAGCAGCGCGGAGGGGACTTTGAACTACAATGAGCAGTTCTTC.